Listed below are T cell receptor beta chains from one sample, sequenced in a study of OX40 agonist ivuxolimab in advanced cancers. Sequenced by immunoSEQ multiplex PCR; TCRdb stores in-frame clones only, minus some. Of over 85,000 clones listed, approximately 89% are singletons. The source material was CD4+ or CD8+ T cells sorted from blood, sampled in a trial of the OX40 agonist ivuxolimab. The receptor set was obtained from an adult with an advanced solid tumor such as melanoma, head and neck, liver or kidney cancer. Both conserved end residues are part of each CDR3.

V,J,CDR3
TRBV30,TRBJ1-2,CAWRAGTGRILNYGYTF
TRBV7-2,TRBJ2-4,CASSQGGSGAKNIQYF
TRBV27,TRBJ2-7,CASSQSGSRDYEQYF
TRBV5-4,TRBJ2-7,CASTKGRGDHEQYF
TRBV5-1,TRBJ2-2,CASSLVDRGQDTGELFF
TRBV5-8,TRBJ1-3,CASSRQSSGNTIYF
TRBV30,TRBJ1-5,CAWSAQGPQPQHF
TRBV18,TRBJ2-6,CASAKTVSGANVLTF
TRBV11-2,TRBJ1-2,CASSLDGVLVYGYTF
TRBV5-1,TRBJ2-1,CASSLAGRYNEQFF
TRBV6-6,TRBJ2-3,CASRTDLPQYF
TRBV2,TRBJ2-3,CASSARSGGRDTQYF
TRBV19,TRBJ1-5,CASSIAGGQGRPQHF
TRBV9,TRBJ2-2,CASSVESYTGELFF
TRBV30,TRBJ2-4,CAWSVPGGIQYF
TRBV7-6,TRBJ1-5,CASSPVVGGFNQPQHF
TRBV7-9,TRBJ1-2,CASSFNQGNGYTF
TRBV30,TRBJ1-3,CAWTISGNTIYF
TRBV4-2,TRBJ2-4,CASSLGGAGAQNIQYF
TRBV5-4,TRBJ2-5,CASSFPTHSSSQYF
TRBV30,TRBJ1-2,CAWSRDRPRGYTF
TRBV5-1,TRBJ1-2,CASSVEDDGYTF
TRBV19,TRBJ1-2,CASSTGTDPNYGYTF
TRBV30,TRBJ1-2,CAWSVLEYGYTF
TRBV5-4,TRBJ2-7,CASNPGWQGAASEQYF
TRBV13,TRBJ1-4,CASSSSRGALNEKLFF
TRBV2,TRBJ2-7,CASRPGLAGSYEQYF
TRBV30,TRBJ2-6,CAWSAGTRPWSGANVLTF
TRBV7-9,TRBJ2-2,CASSLATGSVFF